One sample yielded the 13 T cell receptor beta chains listed below, sequenced in a study of T cells in Graves' hyperthyroidism and ophthalmopathy. The TCR beta CDR3 regions underwent amplification using RNA transcripts as the source. During a first-round RT-PCR of the TCR CDR3, the HTBI primer set was used. Each CDR3 protein gets one entry after TCRdb re-called the multiplex PCR reads with MiXCR. The profile shows about 640,000 distinct CDR3 sequences, 20% to 25% of them singletons. The sequencing sample was made of blood. These TCRs come from a man in his thirties or forties with Graves' ophthalmopathy.

This clonotype has just a few counts. The chain joins TRBV19 to TRBJ1-1; 8 positions agree with TRBD1. V was clipped by 1 base and J by 0 bases; unmatched bases: 4. This CDR3 region has 16 residues. Germline loops: CDR1 LNHDA, CDR2 SQIVND (reference sequence). The CDR3 spells CASSIAQTGVNTEAFF. The CDR3 DNA is TGTGCCAGTAGTATAGCCCAGACAGGGGTGAACACTGAAGCTTTCTTT.

J is TRBJ2-7 and V is TRBV7-9; D might be TRBD2 (6 bases). From germline, CDR1 is SEHNR and CDR2 FQNEAQ (reference sequence). This CDR3 region has 13 residues. Trimming cost V 4 bases and J 5 bases, with 12 bases left between them. Here the CDR3 reads CASSWGLDDEQYF. CDR3 in DNA: TGTGCCAGCAGCTGGGGACTCGACGACGAGCAGTACTTC.

This clonotype showed up many times. V usage is TRBV7-2 and J usage is TRBJ2-7; D not certain. The V gene lost 1 base and the J gene lost 2 bases, with 15 bases spanning the gap. The germline gives CDR1 SGHTA, CDR2 FQGNSA. The CDR3 totals 16 residues. The CDR3 coding sequence is TGTGCCAGCAGCTTAGGTCGGTCCGACAACGCCTACGAGCAGTACTTC. This codes for CASSLGRSDNAYEQYF.

This clonotype was counted many times. This sequence joins TRBV7-8 and TRBJ1-5; D is uncertain. With 5 bases removed from V and 5 bases from J, the gap between germline ends came to 13 bases. The CDR3 runs to 14 residues. The germline V gene encodes CDR1 SGHVS and CDR2 FQNEAQ. The CDR3 region is CASSPETRDQPQHF. The CDR3 region has the DNA TGTGCCAGCAGCCCAGAGACCAGAGATCAGCCCCAGCATTTT.

This clonotype was counted between two and nine times. J is TRBJ2-7 and V is TRBV27; D ambiguous. The CDR3 consists of 13 residues. CDR1 MNHEY and CDR2 SMNVEV come from the germline V gene (reference sequence). V was shortened by 2 bases and J by 2 bases, with 7 bases between the two germline ends. The CDR3 protein is CASSLQSTYEQYF. As DNA, the CDR3 is TGTGCCAGCAGTTTACAGTCAACCTACGAGCAGTACTTC.

The gene calls are TRBV6-4 and TRBJ2-3; 8 bases line up with TRBD2. CDR1 MRHNA and CDR2 SNTAGT come from the germline V gene. This CDR3 contains 14 residues. Trimming at V came to 6 bases and at J to 2 bases, leaving 4 bases not matched to a gene. The CDR3 DNA follows: TGTGCCAGCAGAGTTAGCGGGACCACAGATACGCAGTATTTT. This encodes CASRVSGTTDTQYF.

Note on this clonotype: Since a much larger clone is just one base distant, this may be a read error. V usage is TRBV18 and J usage is TRBJ1-4; unclear D gene. Per the germline V gene, CDR1 is KGHSH and CDR2 is LQKENI. CDR3 length: 14 residues. This CDR3 reads CASSRAATNEKLVF. In DNA form, the CDR3 reads TGTGCCAGCTCACGCGCTGCAACTAATGAAAAACTGGTTTTT.

This clonotype was counted between two and nine times. The rearrangement joins TRBV6-1 to TRBJ2-1, with D possibly matching TRBD2 (6 bases). The CDR3 spans 15 residues. V lost 4 bases to trimming and J lost 8 bases, with 18 bases between them. Per germline, CDR1 MNHNS and CDR2 SASEGT. CDR3 residues: CASSGGRAGFDEQFF. Written as DNA, the CDR3 is TGTGCCAGCAGTGGGGGCCGAGCGGGTTTTGATGAGCAGTTCTTC.

The genes are TRBV28 and TRBJ2-1; D unresolved. The CDR3 covers 14 residues. Germline V gene sequence: CDR1 MDHEN, CDR2 SYDVKM. Trimming took 4 bases from V and 6 from J, leaving 13 bases between them. The CDR3 DNA sequence: TGTGCCAGCAGTTCCCGGCGCCGGGTCAATGAGCAGTTCTTC. Translating it yields CASSSRRRVNEQFF. Full variable domain (remainder filled in from reference TRBV28 and TRBJ2-1): DVKVTQSSRYLVKRTGEKVFLECVQDMDHENMFWYRQDPGLGLRLIYFSYDVKMKEKGDIPEGYSVSREKKERFSLILESASTNQTSMYLCASSSRRRVNEQFFGPGTRLTVL.

This clonotype was found a few times. V gene TRBV6-1 combines with J gene TRBJ2-1; D perhaps matches TRBD2 (6 bases). This CDR3 is 13 amino acids long. V lost 5 bases to trimming and J lost 9 bases, with 14 bases between them. CDR1 and CDR2 (germline): MNHNS, SASEGT. CDR3 DNA sequence: TGTGCCAGCAGTTACGCGGGGAAGGGTGAGCAGTTCTTC. Its translation is CASSYAGKGEQFF.

The sample holds a few counts of this clonotype. V and J are TRBV28 and TRBJ1-1; tentatively, D is TRBD1 (6 bases). This CDR3 has 15 amino acids. Germline assignment: CDR1 MDHEN and CDR2 SYDVKM. Trimming took 4 bases from V and 5 from J, leaving 17 bases between them. CDR3 DNA: TGTGCCAGCAGTTCGGGGGGCCGAGGTGGTACTGAAGCTTTCTTT. This encodes CASSSGGRGGTEAFF.

V gene TRBV30 combines with J gene TRBJ2-5; D possibly corresponds to TRBD1 (6 bases). With 1 base removed from V and 1 base from J, the gap between germline ends came to 7 bases. The CDR3 totals 13 residues. The germline CDR1 and CDR2 sequences are GTSNPN and SVGIG (reference sequence). CDR3 in amino acids: CAWSEGVQETQYF. CDR3 coding DNA: TGTGCCTGGAGTGAGGGGGTCCAAGAGACCCAGTACTTC.

The chain joins TRBV7-8 to TRBJ1-3, with D possibly being TRBD1 (5 bases). The CDR3 is made up of 16 amino acids. The germline gives CDR1 SGHVS, CDR2 FQNEAQ. V was pared by 7 bases and J by 0 bases, with 16 bases between. The CDR3 reads CASTNTRTYSGNTIYF. CDR3 nucleotides: TGTGCCAGCACCAACACGAGGACATACTCTGGAAACACCATATATTTT.